These T cell receptor beta chains were read from a single sample in a study of brain T cells in children with intractable seizures. Only in-frame clones appear in the TCRdb table, and some are missing; sequencing was by immunoSEQ multiplex PCR. The sample yields hundreds of thousands of clones, 93% seen once. The sample in question was peripheral blood, obtained roughly 5 months after surgery. These receptor sequences come from a boy under two years old with tuberous sclerosis and intractable seizures. Both conserved end residues are part of each CDR3. A D gene is named only where the DNA matches it firmly. Clone size appears in some rows only: once, few, many, or a class for an expanded clone.

>TRBV19|-|-|TRBJ1-5
CASSPIDSNQPQHF
TGTGCCAGTTCCCCGATTGATAGCAATCAGCCCCAGCATTTT
>TRBV27|TRBD1|-|TRBJ1-2
CASRDPGQPNYGYTF
TGTGCCAGCAGGGATCCGGGACAGCCTAACTATGGCTACACCTTC
>TRBV30|-|-|TRBJ1-2
CAWRKPGNGYTF
TGTGCCTGGAGAAAGCCAGGAAACGGCTACACCTTC
>TRBV7-6|-|few|TRBJ1-6
CASSSADGRSPLHF
TGTGCCAGCAGCTCGGCGGACGGACGGTCACCCCTCCACTTT
>TRBV19|-|-|TRBJ1-2
CASSINQGYGYTF
TGTGCCAGTAGTATTAACCAGGGTTATGGCTACACCTTC
>TRBV28|-|-|TRBJ1-2
CASSLQGADYGYTF
TGTGCCAGCAGTTTACAAGGGGCTGACTATGGCTACACCTTC
>TRBV11-2|TRBD2|-|TRBJ2-1
CASSLYFSGGAQSFNEQFF
TGTGCCAGCAGCTTGTATTTTAGCGGGGGGGCCCAAAGCTTCAATGAGCAGTTCTTC
>TRBV20-1|-|-|TRBJ1-2
CSAIGDGYTF
TGCAGTGCTATAGGGGATGGCTACACCTTC
>TRBV19|-|-|TRBJ2-2
CASSSPGLTNTGELFF
TGTGCCAGTAGTTCTCCGGGACTCACCAACACCGGGGAGCTGTTTTTT
>TRBV4-1|-|-|TRBJ2-1
CASSQDPGGGSSYNEQFF
TGCGCCAGCAGCCAGGACCCTGGGGGAGGTAGTTCCTACAATGAGCAGTTCTTC
>TRBV5-4|-|-|TRBJ1-2
CASSLLKIDGYTF
TGTGCCAGCAGCTTGTTAAAGATTGATGGCTACACCTTC
>TRBV19|-|-|TRBJ1-1
CASSIRTPAQGGFSTEAFF
TGTGCCAGTAGTATCAGGACCCCAGCTCAGGGTGGTTTCTCCACTGAAGCTTTCTTT
>TRBV9|TRBD2|-|TRBJ2-5
CASSGTSGGAQETQYF
TGTGCCAGCAGCGGGACTAGCGGGGGGGCCCAAGAGACCCAGTACTTC
>TRBV9|-|-|TRBJ1-2
CASSTIGGNYGYTF
TGTGCCAGCAGCACAATTGGGGGGAACTATGGCTACACCTTC
>TRBV2|TRBD1|-|TRBJ1-1
CASSETDRGLANTEAFF
TGTGCCAGCAGTGAAACGGACAGGGGGCTCGCGAACACTGAAGCTTTCTTT
>TRBV30|-|-|TRBJ2-1
CAWSVWSYSEQFF
TGTGCCTGGAGTGTATGGTCGTATAGTGAGCAGTTCTTC
>TRBV10-3|-|-|TRBJ2-7
CAISESGPYEQYF
TGTGCCATCAGTGAGTCGGGGCCCTACGAGCAGTACTTC
>TRBV5-1|-|-|TRBJ1-1
CASSLASATQNTEAFF
TGCGCCAGCAGCTTGGCGTCAGCGACACAAAACACTGAAGCTTTCTTT
>TRBV7-6|-|-|TRBJ2-2
CASSLGRANTGELFF
TGTGCCAGCAGCTTGGGGCGGGCGAACACCGGGGAGCTGTTTTTT
>TRBV12-3/TRBV12-4|-|-|TRBJ1-5
CASSFAGNQPQHF
TGTGCCAGCAGTTTCGCAGGCAATCAGCCCCAGCATTTT
>TRBV25-1|-|-|TRBJ2-7
CASSEDSLSYEQYF
TGTGCCAGCAGCGAGGACAGCCTTTCCTACGAGCAGTACTTC
>TRBV10-3|-|once|TRBJ1-1
CAIRGGWTEAFF
TGTGCCATCAGGGGGGGGTGGACTGAAGCTTTCTTT
>TRBV7-2|-|-|TRBJ2-7
CASSLAGPNYEQYF
TGTGCCAGCAGCTTAGCGGGACCTAACTACGAGCAGTACTTC
>TRBV5-1|-|-|TRBJ2-2
CASSLMETGELFF
TGCGCCAGCAGCCTGATGGAGACCGGGGAGCTGTTTTTT
>TRBV5-6|-|-|TRBJ2-2
CASSLNQNTGELFF
TGTGCCAGCAGCTTAAACCAGAACACCGGGGAGCTGTTTTTT
>TRBV11-3|-|-|TRBJ2-1
CASSQGGFEEQFF
TGTGCCAGCAGCCAAGGGGGTTTCGAGGAGCAGTTCTTC
>TRBV5-6|-|-|TRBJ2-3
CASSVTTSLWGTNTDTQYF
TGTGCCAGCAGCGTAACGACTAGTTTGTGGGGAACCAACACAGATACGCAGTATTTT
>TRBV5-1|-|-|TRBJ1-4
CASSFTAGGEKLFF
TGCGCCAGCAGCTTTACGGCCGGGGGGGAAAAACTGTTTTTT
>TRBV5-1|-|-|TRBJ2-1
CASSFQKGTSTSPSKFF
TGCGCCAGCAGCTTTCAGAAAGGGACAAGTACTTCACCTTCGAAGTTCTTC
>TRBV19|-|once|TRBJ1-1
CASSTPLALGTEAFF
TGTGCCAGTAGTACTCCTCTGGCCCTGGGCACTGAAGCTTTCTTT
>TRBV7-6|-|-|TRBJ2-7
CASSLGQASYEQYF
TGTGCCAGCAGCTTAGGACAGGCGTCCTACGAGCAGTACTTC